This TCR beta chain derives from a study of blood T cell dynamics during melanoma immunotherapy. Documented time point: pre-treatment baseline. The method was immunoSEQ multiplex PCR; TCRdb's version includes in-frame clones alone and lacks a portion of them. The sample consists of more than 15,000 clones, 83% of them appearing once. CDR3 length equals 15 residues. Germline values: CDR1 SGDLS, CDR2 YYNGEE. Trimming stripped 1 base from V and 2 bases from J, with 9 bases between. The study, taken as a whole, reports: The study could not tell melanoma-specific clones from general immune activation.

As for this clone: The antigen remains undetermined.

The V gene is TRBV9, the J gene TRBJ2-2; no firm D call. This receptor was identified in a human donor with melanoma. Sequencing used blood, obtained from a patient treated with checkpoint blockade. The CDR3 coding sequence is TGTGCCAGCAGCGTAATCCAGGATAACACCGGGGAGCTGTTTTTT. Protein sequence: CASSVIQDNTGELFF.